The source of this T cell receptor beta chain is a study of T cells in Graves' hyperthyroidism and ophthalmopathy. V lost 0 bases to trimming and J lost 0 bases, with 6 bases between them. This CDR3 comprises 14 residues. CDR1 is DFQATT, CDR2 SNEGSKA, per germline (reference sequence). The PBMCs were taken from around 10 ml of fresh peripheral blood. There were TCR beta CDR3 regions amplified from RNA transcripts. First-round RT-PCR of the TCR CDR3 relied on the HTBI primer set. Each CDR3 protein is one row after TCRdb ran MiXCR on the multiplex PCR reads. The top ten hold over 35% of the sample, which has around 200,000 distinct CDR3 sequences, 15% to 20% seen once.

V and J are TRBV20-1 and TRBJ1-3; unclear D gene. The sample taken for sequencing was blood. This sequence originates from a man in his forties with Graves' hyperthyroidism. The CDR3 DNA sequence: TGCAGTGCTAGAGATGGCATCTCTGGAAACACCATATATTTT. As protein: CSARDGISGNTIYF.